This T cell receptor beta chain was captured in a study of cytomegalovirus exposure and HLA in healthy donors. Trimming took 0 bases from V and 0 from J, leaving 13 bases between them. The CDR3 has 17 residues. Germline V gene data show CDR1 as SGHKS and CDR2 as YYEKEE (reference sequence). It was with 60 Vbeta and 13 Jbeta primers that the PCR ran. Sequenced by immunoSEQ multiplex PCR; TCRdb stores in-frame clones only, minus some. The data show about 200,000 clones, less than 90% seen once. V is TRBV5-5 and J is TRBJ1-3, with D perhaps TRBD1 (5 bases). This TCR was sampled from a woman aged 25 to 39 in good health and CMV-seronegative. The sequenced material came from PBMCs. In nucleotides, the CDR3 is TGTGCCAGCAGCTTGGTAAGAGGAGGGACCTCTGGAAACACCATATATTTT. As protein: CASSLVRGGTSGNTIYF.